A selection of T cell receptor beta chains follows, all from one sample in a study of T cell responses to AZD1222 COVID-19 vaccine. The table came from immunoSEQ multiplex PCR; TCRdb's copy has only in-frame clones and leaves some out. The sample has about 150,000 clones; under 95% are singletons. The specimen comprised peripheral blood, sampled on day 0 of AZD1222 vaccination. These receptors all stem from an adult in good health. Each CDR3 is given with its conserved first and last residue. Fields, in order: V gene, J gene, CDR3 length, D gene, clone size, CDR3 DNA, CDR3 protein. The D gene is left open where the match is weak. Clone sizes are given selectively: once, few, many, or a class where the clone is expanded.

TRBV7-9	TRBJ2-6	17	.	.	TGTGCCAGCCCCCCCGGGCCCCGGTTTACTGGGGCCAACGTCCTGACTTTC	CASPPGPRFTGANVLTF
TRBV10-3	TRBJ2-2	18	TRBD2	.	TGTGCCATCAGTGACCCGGGACTAGCGAGTTACCGCGGCGGGGAGCTGTTTTTT	CAISDPGLASYRGGELFF
TRBV5-1	TRBJ2-7	15	.	.	TGCGCCAGCAGCCTGTCGACAGAGCCTCTCTACGAGCAGTACTTC	CASSLSTEPLYEQYF
TRBV4-3	TRBJ2-7	15	TRBD2	.	TGCGCCAGCAGCCACGGACTAGCGGGGACCTACGAGCAGTACTTC	CASSHGLAGTYEQYF
TRBV7-3	TRBJ1-1	13	.	.	TGTGCCAGCAGCTTAGGGCAGGGGACTGAAGCTTTCTTT	CASSLGQGTEAFF
TRBV28	TRBJ1-5	15	.	.	TGTGCCAGCAGTCACAGGATCCATAGCAATCAGCCCCAGCATTTT	CASSHRIHSNQPQHF
TRBV19	TRBJ1-1	12	.	.	TGTGCCAGTAGGAGCGGGAACACTGAAGCTTTCTTT	CASRSGNTEAFF
TRBV10-3	TRBJ2-7	17	TRBD2	.	TGTGCCATCAGCACCGGACTAGCGGGAGGGCCGTCCTACGAGCAGTACTTC	CAISTGLAGGPSYEQYF
TRBV3-1/TRBV3-2	TRBJ1-1	13	TRBD1	.	TGTGCCAGCAGCCAGGCAGGGGGCCTAGAAGCTTTCTTT	CASSQAGGLEAFF
TRBV29-1	TRBJ1-1	17	TRBD1	.	TGCAGCGTTGTCCCCGTCGGGACAGGGTGGACGAACACTGAAGCTTTCTTT	CSVVPVGTGWTNTEAFF
TRBV7-6	TRBJ1-1	16	TRBD1	.	TGTGCCAGCAGCATGAGACCGGGACAGGCGAACACTGAAGCTTTCTTT	CASSMRPGQANTEAFF
TRBV6-6	TRBJ1-3	17	TRBD1	.	TGTGCCAGCAGTCAAACGAACAGGGGTAGCTCTGGAAACACCATATATTTT	CASSQTNRGSSGNTIYF
TRBV4-1	TRBJ2-5	14	.	.	TGCGCCAGCAGCCACCCAGATTTTCAAGAGACCCAGTACTTC	CASSHPDFQETQYF
TRBV28	TRBJ1-1	13	.	.	TGTGCCAGCATCAAGGGGACCTGGACTGAAGCTTTCTTT	CASIKGTWTEAFF
TRBV5-1	TRBJ2-1	15	TRBD2	.	TGCGCCAGCAGCTTAACCGGGACTAGCGGGAGGAAGCAGTTCTTC	CASSLTGTSGRKQFF
TRBV15	TRBJ1-5	18	.	.	TGTGCCACCAGCAGGGTTTTAACGGGGACATATAGCAATCAGCCCCAGCATTTT	CATSRVLTGTYSNQPQHF
TRBV27	TRBJ1-6	17	.	.	TGTGCCAGCAGTTTATACACTGGGGGTCCTAGGGGTTCACCCCTCCACTTT	CASSLYTGGPRGSPLHF
TRBV4-3	TRBJ2-7	16	.	.	TGCGCCAGCAGCCAACTCGCGGTGGGGTGGGAAGGCGAGCAGTACTTC	CASSQLAVGWEGEQYF
TRBV7-3	TRBJ2-1	18	.	.	TGTGCCAGCAGCTTAACGTTAGGGTGGGGGACCCGCGCGAGTGAGCAGTTCTTC	CASSLTLGWGTRASEQFF
TRBV27	TRBJ1-5	13	.	.	TGTGCCAGCAGTTTATGGAGCAATCAGCCCCAGCATTTT	CASSLWSNQPQHF
TRBV6-2/TRBV6-3	TRBJ1-2	13	.	.	TGTGCCAGCAGTTACAGTTCCGTGACGGGTTACACCTTC	CASSYSSVTGYTF
TRBV7-2	TRBJ1-4	15	.	.	TGTGCCAGCAGCTTAGTCCCCGCCCGGGGAGAAAAACTGTTTTTT	CASSLVPARGEKLFF
TRBV7-3	TRBJ2-2	16	.	few	TGTGCCAGCAGCTTAGTTGGGGGGACGAACACCGGGGAGCTGTTTTTT	CASSLVGGTNTGELFF
TRBV7-2	TRBJ2-3	14	.	.	TGTGCCAGCAGCTTAGTTCGCGGGGCAGATACGCAGTATTTT	CASSLVRGADTQYF
TRBV7-6	TRBJ2-1	15	TRBD2	.	TGTGCCAGCAGCTTAGTACTAGCGGGAGGGGGTGAGCAGTTCTTC	CASSLVLAGGGEQFF
TRBV5-4	TRBJ2-3	16	TRBD2	.	TGTGCCAGCAGCCCCGAGTTAGCGGGGAGCACAGATACGCAGTATTTT	CASSPELAGSTDTQYF
TRBV7-2	TRBJ2-3	12	.	.	TGTGCCAGCACCGTAGAATTGCGGACGCAGTATTTT	CASTVELRTQYF
TRBV5-6	TRBJ1-5	14	.	many	TGTGCCAGCAGCTTGTTACTGGGAGGTCAGCCCCAGCATTTT	CASSLLLGGQPQHF